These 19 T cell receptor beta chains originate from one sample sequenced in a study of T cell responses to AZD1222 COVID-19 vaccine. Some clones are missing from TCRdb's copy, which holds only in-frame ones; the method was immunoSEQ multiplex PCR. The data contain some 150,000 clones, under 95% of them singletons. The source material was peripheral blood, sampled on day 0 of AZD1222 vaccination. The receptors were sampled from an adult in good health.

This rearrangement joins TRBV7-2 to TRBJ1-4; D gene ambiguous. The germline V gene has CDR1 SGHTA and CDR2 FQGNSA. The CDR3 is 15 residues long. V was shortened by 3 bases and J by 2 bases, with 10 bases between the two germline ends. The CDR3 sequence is CASSLRSTTNEKLFF. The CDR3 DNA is TGTGCCAGCAGCTTGAGGAGTACCACTAATGAAAAACTGTTTTTT.

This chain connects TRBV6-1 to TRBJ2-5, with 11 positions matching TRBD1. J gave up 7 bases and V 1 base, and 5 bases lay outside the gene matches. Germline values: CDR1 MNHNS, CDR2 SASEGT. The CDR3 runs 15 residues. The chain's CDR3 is CASSEVGTGGRTQYF. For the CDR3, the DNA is TGTGCCAGCAGTGAAGTAGGGACAGGGGGTCGGACCCAGTACTTC.

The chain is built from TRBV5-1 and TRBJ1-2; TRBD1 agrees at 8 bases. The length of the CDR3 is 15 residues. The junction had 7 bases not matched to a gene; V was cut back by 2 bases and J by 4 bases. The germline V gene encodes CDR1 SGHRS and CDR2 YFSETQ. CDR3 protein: CASSFQGAGGYGYTF. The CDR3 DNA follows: TGCGCCAGCAGCTTCCAGGGGGCGGGAGGCTATGGCTACACCTTC.

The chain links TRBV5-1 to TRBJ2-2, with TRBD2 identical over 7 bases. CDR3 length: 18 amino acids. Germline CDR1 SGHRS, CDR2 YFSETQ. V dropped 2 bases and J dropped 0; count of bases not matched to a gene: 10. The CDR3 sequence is CASSLHGSSGSNTGELFF. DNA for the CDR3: TGCGCCAGCAGCTTACACGGAAGTAGCGGGTCGAACACCGGGGAGCTGTTTTTT.

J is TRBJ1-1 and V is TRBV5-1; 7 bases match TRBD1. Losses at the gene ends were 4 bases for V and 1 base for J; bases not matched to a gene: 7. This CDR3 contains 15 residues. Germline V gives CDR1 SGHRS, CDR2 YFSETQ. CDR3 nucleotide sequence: TGCGCCAGCAGCCAACGGGGACAGACGAACACTGAAGCTTTCTTT. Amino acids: CASSQRGQTNTEAFF. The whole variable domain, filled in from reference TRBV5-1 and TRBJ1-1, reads KAGVTQTPRYLIKTRGQQVTLSCSPISGHRSVSWYQQTPGQGLQFLFEYFSETQRNKGNFPGRFSGRQFSNSRSEMNVSTLELGDSALYLCASSQRGQTNTEAFFGQGTRLTVV.

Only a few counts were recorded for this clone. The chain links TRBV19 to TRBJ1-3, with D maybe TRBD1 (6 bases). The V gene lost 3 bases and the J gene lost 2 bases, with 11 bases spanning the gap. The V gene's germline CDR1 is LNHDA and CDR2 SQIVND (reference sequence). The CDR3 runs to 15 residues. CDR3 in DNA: TGTGCCAGTAGTATGAGGGGGGTAGCTGGAAACACCATATATTTT. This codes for CASSMRGVAGNTIYF.

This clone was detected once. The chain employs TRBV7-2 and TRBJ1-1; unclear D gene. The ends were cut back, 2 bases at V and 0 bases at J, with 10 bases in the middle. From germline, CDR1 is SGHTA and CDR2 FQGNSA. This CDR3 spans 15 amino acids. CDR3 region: CASSLSARVNTEAFF. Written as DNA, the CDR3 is TGTGCCAGCAGCTTATCGGCCCGGGTGAACACTGAAGCTTTCTTT.

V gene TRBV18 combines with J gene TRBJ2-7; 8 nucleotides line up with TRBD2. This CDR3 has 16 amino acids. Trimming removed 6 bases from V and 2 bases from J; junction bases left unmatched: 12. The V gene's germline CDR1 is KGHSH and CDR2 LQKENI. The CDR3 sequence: CASSPRSAGGTYEQYF. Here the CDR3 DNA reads TGTGCCAGCTCCCCGAGGTCTGCGGGAGGTACCTACGAGCAGTACTTC.

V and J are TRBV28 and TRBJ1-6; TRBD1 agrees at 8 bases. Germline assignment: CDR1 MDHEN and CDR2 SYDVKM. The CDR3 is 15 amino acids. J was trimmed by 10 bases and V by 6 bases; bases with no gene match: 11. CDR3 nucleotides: TGTGCCAGCAGAGCCGGGACAGGAAACCCCTCACCCCTCCACTTT. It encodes CASRAGTGNPSPLHF.

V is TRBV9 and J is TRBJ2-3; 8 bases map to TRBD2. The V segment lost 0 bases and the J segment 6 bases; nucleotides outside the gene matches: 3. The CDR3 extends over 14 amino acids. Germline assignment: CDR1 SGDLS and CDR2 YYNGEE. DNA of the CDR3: TGTGCCAGCAGCGTAGTCGGGGGGGTGGATACGCAGTATTTT. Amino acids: CASSVVGGVDTQYF.

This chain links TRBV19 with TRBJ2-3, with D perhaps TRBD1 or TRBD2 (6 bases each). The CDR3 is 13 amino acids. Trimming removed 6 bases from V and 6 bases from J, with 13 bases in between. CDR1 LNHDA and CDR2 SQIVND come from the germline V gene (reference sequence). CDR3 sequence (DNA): TGTGCCAGTAGCCGGGAGCAGGGGGATACGCAGTATTTT. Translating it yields CASSREQGDTQYF.

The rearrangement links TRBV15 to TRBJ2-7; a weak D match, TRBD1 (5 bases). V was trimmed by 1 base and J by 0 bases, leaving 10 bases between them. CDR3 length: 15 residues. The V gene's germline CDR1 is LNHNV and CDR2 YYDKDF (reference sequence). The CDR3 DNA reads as TGTGCCACCAGCAGAGGTCTAGGGGACTCCTACGAGCAGTACTTC. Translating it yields CATSRGLGDSYEQYF.

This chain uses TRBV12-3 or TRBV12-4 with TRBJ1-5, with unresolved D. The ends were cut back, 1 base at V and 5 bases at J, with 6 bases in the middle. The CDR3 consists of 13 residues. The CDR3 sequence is CASSLDRDQPQHF. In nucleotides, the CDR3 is TGTGCCAGCAGTTTAGATCGCGATCAGCCCCAGCATTTT.

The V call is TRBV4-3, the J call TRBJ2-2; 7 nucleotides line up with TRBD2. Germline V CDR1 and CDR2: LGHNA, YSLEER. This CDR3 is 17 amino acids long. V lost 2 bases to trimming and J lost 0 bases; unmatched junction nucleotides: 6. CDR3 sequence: CASSQRASGPNTGELFF. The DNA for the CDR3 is TGCGCCAGCAGCCAAAGGGCTAGCGGACCGAACACCGGGGAGCTGTTTTTT.

CDR3 sequence reads: CASSYQGPYEQYF. CDR3 DNA: TGTGCCAGCAGTTATCAGGGTCCCTACGAGCAGTACTTC. The chain couples TRBV6-2 or TRBV6-3 to TRBJ2-7, with D perhaps matching TRBD1 (5 bases). CDR1 and CDR2 from the germline V gene are MNHEY and SVGEGT. The ends were cut back, 3 bases at V and 2 bases at J, with 8 bases in the middle. This CDR3 is 13 amino acids long.

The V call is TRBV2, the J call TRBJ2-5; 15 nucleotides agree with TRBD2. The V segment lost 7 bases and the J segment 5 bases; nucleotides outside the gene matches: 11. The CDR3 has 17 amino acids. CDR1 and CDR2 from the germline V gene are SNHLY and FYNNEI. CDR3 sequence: CASTPGTSGGLWETQYF. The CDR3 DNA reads TGTGCCAGCACCCCCGGGACTAGCGGGGGGCTGTGGGAGACCCAGTACTTC. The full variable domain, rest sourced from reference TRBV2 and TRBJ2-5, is EPEVTQTPSHQVTQMGQEVILRCVPISNHLYFYWYRQILGQKVEFLVSFYNNEISEKSEIFDDQFSVERPDGSNFTLKIRSTKLEDSAMYFCASTPGTSGGLWETQYFGPGTRLLVL.

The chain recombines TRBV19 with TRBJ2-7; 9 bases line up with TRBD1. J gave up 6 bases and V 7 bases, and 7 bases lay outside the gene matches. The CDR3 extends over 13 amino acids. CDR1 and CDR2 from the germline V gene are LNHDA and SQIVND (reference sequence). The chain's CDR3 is CASKGTGWREQYF. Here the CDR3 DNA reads TGTGCCAGTAAGGGGACAGGGTGGCGCGAGCAGTACTTC.

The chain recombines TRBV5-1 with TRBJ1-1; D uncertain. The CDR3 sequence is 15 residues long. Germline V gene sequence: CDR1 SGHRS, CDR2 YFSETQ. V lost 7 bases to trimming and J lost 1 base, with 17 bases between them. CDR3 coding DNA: TGCGCCAGCGGTCCCGGATCACCCGGGAACACTGAAGCTTTCTTT. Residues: CASGPGSPGNTEAFF.

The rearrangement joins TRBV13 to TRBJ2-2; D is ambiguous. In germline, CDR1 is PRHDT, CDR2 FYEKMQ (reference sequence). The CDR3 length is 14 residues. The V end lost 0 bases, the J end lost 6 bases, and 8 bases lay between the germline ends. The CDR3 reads CASSLGTVAGELFF. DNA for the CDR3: TGTGCCAGCAGCTTAGGTACAGTGGCCGGGGAGCTGTTTTTT.